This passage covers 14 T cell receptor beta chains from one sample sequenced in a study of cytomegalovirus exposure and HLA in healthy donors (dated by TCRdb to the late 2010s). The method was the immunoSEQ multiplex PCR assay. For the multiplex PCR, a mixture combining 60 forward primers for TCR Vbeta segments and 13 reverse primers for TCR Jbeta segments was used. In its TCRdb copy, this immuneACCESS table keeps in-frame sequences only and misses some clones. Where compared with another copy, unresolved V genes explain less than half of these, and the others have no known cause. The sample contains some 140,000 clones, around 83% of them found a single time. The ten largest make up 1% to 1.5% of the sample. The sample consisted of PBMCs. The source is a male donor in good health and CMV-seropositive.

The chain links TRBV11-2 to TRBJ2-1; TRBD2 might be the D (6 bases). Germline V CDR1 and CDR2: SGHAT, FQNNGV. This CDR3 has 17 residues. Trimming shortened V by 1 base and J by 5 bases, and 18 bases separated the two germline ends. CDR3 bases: TGTGCCAGCAGCTTAGTAGCGCCGGGACTTACAAACAATGAGCAGTTCTTC. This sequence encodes CASSLVAPGLTNNEQFF.

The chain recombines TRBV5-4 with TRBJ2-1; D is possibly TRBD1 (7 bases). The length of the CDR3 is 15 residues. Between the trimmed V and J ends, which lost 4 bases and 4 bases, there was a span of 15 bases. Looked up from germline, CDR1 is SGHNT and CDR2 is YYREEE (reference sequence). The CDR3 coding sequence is TGTGCCAGCAGCCCGGACTCAGGGGGGTACAATGAGCAGTTCTTC. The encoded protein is CASSPDSGGYNEQFF.

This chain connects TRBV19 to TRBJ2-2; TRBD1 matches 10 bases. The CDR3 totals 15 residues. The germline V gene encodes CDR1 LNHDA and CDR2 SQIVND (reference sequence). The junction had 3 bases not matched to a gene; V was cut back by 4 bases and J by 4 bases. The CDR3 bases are TGTGCCAGTAGTAGGGACAGGGGTGGCACCGGGGAGCTGTTTTTT. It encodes CASSRDRGGTGELFF.

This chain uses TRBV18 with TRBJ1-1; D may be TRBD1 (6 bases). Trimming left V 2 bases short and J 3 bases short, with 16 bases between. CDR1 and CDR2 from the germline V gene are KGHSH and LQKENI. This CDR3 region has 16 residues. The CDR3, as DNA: TGTGCCAGCTCACCAAAAGACAGGAGAGGGGACACTGAAGCTTTCTTT. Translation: CASSPKDRRGDTEAFF.

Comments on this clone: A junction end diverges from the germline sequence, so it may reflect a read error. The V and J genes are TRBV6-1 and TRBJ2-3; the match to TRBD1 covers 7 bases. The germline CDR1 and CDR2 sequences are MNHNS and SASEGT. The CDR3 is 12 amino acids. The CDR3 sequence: CASSDMGQIEDF. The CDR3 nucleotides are TGTGCCAGCAGTGATATGGGACAGATAGAGGATTTT.

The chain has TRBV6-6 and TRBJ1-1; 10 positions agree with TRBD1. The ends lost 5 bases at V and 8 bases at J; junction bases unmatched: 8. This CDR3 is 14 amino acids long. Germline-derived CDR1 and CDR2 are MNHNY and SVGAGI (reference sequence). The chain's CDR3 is CASSLGTGDLEAFF. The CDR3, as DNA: TGTGCCAGCAGTCTCGGGACAGGGGACCTCGAAGCTTTCTTT.

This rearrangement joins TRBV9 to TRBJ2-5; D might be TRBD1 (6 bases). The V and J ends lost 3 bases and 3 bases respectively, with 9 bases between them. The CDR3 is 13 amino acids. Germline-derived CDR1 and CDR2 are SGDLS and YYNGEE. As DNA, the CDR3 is TGTGCCAGCAGCGGAAGACAGGAAGAGACCCAGTACTTC. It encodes CASSGRQEETQYF.

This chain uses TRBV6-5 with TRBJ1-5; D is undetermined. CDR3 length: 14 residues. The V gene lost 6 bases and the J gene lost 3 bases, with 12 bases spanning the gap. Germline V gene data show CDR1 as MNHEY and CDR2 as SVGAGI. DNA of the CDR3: TGTGCCAGCAGCCCCGGCGGGTACAATCAGCCCCAGCATTTT. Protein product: CASSPGGYNQPQHF.

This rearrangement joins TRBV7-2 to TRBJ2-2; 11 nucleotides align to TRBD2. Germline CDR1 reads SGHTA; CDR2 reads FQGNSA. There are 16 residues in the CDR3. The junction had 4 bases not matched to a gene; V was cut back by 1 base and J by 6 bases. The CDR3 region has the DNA TGTGCCAGCAGCTTAGTTAGCGGGGGGGCCTCCGGGGAGCTGTTTTTT. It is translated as CASSLVSGGASGELFF.

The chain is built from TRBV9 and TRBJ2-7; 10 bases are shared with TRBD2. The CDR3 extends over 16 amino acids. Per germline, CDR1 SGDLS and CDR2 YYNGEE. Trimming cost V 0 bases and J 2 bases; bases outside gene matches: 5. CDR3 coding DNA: TGTGCCAGCAGCGTAGATAGCGGGAGGAGTACCTACGAGCAGTACTTC. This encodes CASSVDSGRSTYEQYF.

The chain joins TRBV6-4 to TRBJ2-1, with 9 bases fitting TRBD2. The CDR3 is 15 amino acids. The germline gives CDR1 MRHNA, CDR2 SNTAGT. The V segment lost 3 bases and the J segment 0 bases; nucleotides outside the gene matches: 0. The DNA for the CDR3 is TGTGCCAGCAGTGAACTAGCGGGCTCCTACAATGAGCAGTTCTTC. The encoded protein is CASSELAGSYNEQFF.

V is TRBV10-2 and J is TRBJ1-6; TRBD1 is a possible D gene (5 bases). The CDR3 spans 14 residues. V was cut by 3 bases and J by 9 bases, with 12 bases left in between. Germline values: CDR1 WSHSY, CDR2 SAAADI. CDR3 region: CASSEWGGISPLHF. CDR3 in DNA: TGCGCCAGCAGTGAATGGGGGGGTATTTCACCCCTCCACTTT.

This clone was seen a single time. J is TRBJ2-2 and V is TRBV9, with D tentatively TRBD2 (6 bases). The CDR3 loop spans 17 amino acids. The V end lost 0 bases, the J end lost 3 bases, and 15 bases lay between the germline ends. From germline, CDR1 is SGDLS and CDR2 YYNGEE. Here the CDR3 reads CASSVAATSQDTGELFF. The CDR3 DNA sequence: TGTGCCAGCAGCGTAGCTGCAACTAGCCAGGACACCGGGGAGCTGTTTTTT.

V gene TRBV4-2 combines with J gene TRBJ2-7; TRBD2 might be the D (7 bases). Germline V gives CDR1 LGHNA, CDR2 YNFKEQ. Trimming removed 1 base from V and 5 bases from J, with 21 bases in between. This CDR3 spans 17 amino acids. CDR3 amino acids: CASSQVSSSAGAHEQYF. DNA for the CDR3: TGTGCCAGCAGCCAAGTCTCGTCGTCGGCGGGGGCTCACGAGCAGTACTTC.